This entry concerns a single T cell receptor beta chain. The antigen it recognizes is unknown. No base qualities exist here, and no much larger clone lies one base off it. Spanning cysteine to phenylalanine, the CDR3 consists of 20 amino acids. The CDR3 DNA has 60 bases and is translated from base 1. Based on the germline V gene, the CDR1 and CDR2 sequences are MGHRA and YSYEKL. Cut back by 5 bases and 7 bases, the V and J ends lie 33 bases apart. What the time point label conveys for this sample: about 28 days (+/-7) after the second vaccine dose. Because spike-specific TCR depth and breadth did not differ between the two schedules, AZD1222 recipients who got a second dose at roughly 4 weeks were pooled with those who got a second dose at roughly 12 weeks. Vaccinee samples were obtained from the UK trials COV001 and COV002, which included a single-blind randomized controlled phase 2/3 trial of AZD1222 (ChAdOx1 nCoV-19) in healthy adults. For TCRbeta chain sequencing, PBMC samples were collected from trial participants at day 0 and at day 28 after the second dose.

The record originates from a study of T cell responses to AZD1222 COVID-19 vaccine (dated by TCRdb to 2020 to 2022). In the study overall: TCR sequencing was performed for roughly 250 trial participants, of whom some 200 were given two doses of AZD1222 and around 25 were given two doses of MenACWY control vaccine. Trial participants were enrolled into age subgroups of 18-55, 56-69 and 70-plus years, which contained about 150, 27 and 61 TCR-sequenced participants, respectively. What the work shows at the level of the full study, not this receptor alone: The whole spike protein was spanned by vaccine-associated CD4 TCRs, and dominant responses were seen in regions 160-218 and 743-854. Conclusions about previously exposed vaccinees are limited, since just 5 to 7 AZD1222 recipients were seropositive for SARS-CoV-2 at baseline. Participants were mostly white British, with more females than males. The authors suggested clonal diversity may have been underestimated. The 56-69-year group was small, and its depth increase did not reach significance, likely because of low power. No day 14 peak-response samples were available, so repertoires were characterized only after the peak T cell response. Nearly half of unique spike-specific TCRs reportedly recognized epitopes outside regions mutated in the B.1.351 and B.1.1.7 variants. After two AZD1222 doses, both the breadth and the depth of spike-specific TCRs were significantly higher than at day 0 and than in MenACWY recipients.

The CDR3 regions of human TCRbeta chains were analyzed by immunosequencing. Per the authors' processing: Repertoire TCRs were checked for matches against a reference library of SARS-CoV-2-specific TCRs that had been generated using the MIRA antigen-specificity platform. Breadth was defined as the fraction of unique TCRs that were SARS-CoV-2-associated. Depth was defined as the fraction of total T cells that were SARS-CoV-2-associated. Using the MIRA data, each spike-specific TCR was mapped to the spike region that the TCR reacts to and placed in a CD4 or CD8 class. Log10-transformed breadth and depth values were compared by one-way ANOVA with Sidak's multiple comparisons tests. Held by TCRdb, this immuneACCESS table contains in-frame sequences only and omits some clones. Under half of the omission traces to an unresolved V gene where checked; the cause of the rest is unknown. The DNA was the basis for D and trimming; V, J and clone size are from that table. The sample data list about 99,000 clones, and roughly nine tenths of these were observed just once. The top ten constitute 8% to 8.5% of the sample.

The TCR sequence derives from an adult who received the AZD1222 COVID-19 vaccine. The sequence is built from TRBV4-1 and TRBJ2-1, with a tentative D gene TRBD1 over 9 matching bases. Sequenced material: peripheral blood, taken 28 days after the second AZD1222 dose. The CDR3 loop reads CASSSRAGQGKSGRRNEQFF. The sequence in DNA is TGCGCCAGCAGCTCACGAGCGGGACAGGGTAAAAGCGGGAGAAGGAATGAGCAGTTCTTC.